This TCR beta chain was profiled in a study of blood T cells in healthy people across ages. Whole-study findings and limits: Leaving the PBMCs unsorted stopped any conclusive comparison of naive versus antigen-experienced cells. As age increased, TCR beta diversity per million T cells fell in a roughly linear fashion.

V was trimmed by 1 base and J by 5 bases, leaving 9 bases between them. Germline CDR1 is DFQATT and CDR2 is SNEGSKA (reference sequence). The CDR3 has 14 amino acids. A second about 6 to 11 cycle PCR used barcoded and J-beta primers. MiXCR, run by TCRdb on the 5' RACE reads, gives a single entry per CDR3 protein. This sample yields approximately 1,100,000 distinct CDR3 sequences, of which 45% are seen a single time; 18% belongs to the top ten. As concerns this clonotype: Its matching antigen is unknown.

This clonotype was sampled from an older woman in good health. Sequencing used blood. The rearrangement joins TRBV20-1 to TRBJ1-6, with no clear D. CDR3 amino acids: CSARGDENNSPLHF. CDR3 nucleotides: TGCAGTGCTAGAGGAGACGAGAATAATTCACCCCTCCACTTT.